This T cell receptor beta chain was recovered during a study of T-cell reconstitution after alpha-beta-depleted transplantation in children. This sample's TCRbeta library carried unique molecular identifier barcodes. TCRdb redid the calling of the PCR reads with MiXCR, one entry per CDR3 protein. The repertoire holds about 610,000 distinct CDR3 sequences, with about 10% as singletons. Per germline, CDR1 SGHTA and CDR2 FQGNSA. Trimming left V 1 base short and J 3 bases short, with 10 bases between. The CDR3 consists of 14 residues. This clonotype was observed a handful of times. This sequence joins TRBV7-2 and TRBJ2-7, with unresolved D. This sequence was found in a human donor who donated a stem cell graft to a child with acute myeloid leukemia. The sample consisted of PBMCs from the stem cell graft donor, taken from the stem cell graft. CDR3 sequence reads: CASSLVSRGYEQYF. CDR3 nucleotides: TGTGCCAGCAGCTTAGTGTCGCGCGGCTACGAGCAGTACTTC. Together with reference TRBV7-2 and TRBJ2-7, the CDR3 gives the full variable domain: GAGVSQSPSNKVTEKGKDVELRCDPISGHTALYWYRQSLGQGLEFLIYFQGNSAPDKSGLPSDRFSAERTGGSVSTLTIQRTQQEDSAVYLCASSLVSRGYEQYFGPGTRLTVT.